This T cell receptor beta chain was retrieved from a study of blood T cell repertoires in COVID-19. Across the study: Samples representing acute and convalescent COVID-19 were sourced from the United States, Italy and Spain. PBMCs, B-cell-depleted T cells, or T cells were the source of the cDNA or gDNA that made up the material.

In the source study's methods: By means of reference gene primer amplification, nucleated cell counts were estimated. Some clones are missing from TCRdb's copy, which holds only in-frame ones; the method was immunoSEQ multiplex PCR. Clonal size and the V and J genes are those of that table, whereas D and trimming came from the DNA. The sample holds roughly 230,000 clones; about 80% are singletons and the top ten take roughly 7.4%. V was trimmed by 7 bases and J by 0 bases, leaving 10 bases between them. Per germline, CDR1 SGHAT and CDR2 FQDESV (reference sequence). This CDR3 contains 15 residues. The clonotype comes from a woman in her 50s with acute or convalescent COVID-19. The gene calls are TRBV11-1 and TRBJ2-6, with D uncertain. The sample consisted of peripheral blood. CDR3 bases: TGTGCCAGCACCCGACACCACTCTGGGGCCAACGTCCTGACTTTC. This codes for CASTRHHSGANVLTF. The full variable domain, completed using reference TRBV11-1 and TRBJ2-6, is EAEVAQSPRYKITEKSQAVAFWCDPISGHATLYWYRQILGQGPELLVQFQDESVVDDSQLPKDRFSAERLKGVDSTLKIQPAELGDSAMYLCASTRHHSGANVLTFGAGSRLTVL.